The 28 T cell receptor beta chains presented below share a single source sample, sequenced in a study of read filtering for tumor transcriptome and immune sequencing. The library was built from 400 ng RNA with molecular barcoded adaptors for alpha/delta and beta/gamma chains. TCRdb itself ran the reads through MiXCR, one entry per CDR3 protein. The top ten hold 30% to 45% of the sample, which has some 46,000 distinct CDR3 sequences, around 21% seen once. Sequencing input: a population of CD138-negative cells sorted from bone marrow. These receptors all stem from a donor aged 40 or older with multiple myeloma.

This clonotype was recorded many times. For the CDR3, the DNA is TGTGCCAGCAGCTCGGGACAGGGCGAGGCAGATACGCAGTATTTT. Its translation is CASSSGQGEADTQYF. This chain uses TRBV7-9 with TRBJ2-3; 9 bases fit TRBD1. Trimming removed 4 bases from V and 4 bases from J; junction bases left unmatched: 6. This CDR3 is 15 amino acids long. Germline loops: CDR1 SEHNR, CDR2 FQNEAQ (reference sequence).

With respect to this clonotype: A much larger clone lies one base from this, so it may be a read error. The gene calls are TRBV10-3 and TRBJ1-4; D is unresolved. The CDR3 has 17 amino acids. Germline-derived CDR1 and CDR2 are ENHRY and SYGVKD. With 6 bases removed from V and 0 bases from J, the gap between germline ends came to 17 bases. CDR3 protein: CAISPGGGKATNEKLFF. The CDR3 DNA reads TGTGCCATCAGCCCCGGAGGTGGGAAAGCAACTAATGAAAAACTGTTTTTT.

This clonotype showed up many times. The V and J genes are TRBV29-1 and TRBJ1-1; D perhaps matches TRBD1 (6 bases). The CDR3 length is 11 residues. V lost 8 bases and J 7 bases, leaving 14 bases between the germline ends. Germline CDR1 is SQVTM and CDR2 is ANQGSEA. CDR3 sequence reads: CSTRGGNEAFF. For the CDR3, the DNA is TGCAGCACGCGAGGGGGGAATGAAGCTTTCTTT. The full variable domain, with the rest looked up from reference TRBV29-1 and TRBJ1-1, is SAVISQKPSRDICQRGTSLTIQCQVDSQVTMMFWYRQQPGQSLTLIATANQGSEATYESGFVIDKFPISRPNLTFSTLTVSNMSPEDSSIYLCSTRGGNEAFFGQGTRLTVV.

The chain is built from TRBV7-8 and TRBJ2-1, with 12 bases identical to TRBD2. CDR1 SGHVS and CDR2 FQNEAQ come from the germline V gene. Trimming removed 5 bases from V and 5 bases from J; junction bases left unmatched: 4. There are 15 residues in the CDR3. The CDR3: CASSTGLAGHNEQFF. The CDR3, as DNA: TGTGCCAGCAGCACGGGACTAGCGGGCCACAATGAGCAGTTCTTC.

With respect to this clonotype: The junction departs from the called germline gene at one end, perhaps through a read error. The chain has TRBV6-1 and TRBJ2-1, with TRBD2 identical over 9 bases. There are 15 residues in the CDR3. Germline assignment: CDR1 MNHNS and CDR2 SASEGT. For the CDR3, the DNA is TGTGCCAGCAATGAACGAGCGGGAGGACACAATGAGCAGTTCTTC. Amino acids: CASNERAGGHNEQFF.

This clonotype came up many times. This chain links TRBV11-2 with TRBJ2-1; D call uncertain. Germline CDR1 SGHAT, CDR2 FQNNGV. The CDR3 sequence is 14 residues long. With 1 base removed from V and 5 bases from J, the gap between germline ends came to 9 bases. The CDR3 DNA reads as TGTGCCAGCAGCTTAGTAACCCCAAACAATGAGCAGTTCTTC. It yields the protein CASSLVTPNNEQFF. Using reference TRBV11-2 and TRBJ2-1 for the parts outside the CDR3, the full variable domain is EAGVAQSPRYKIIEKRQSVAFWCNPISGHATLYWYQQILGQGPKLLIQFQNNGVVDDSQLPKDRFSAERLKGVDSTLKIQPAKLEDSAVYLCASSLVTPNNEQFFGPGTRLTVL.

In regard to this clonotype: Given the absence of the conserved phenylalanine or tryptophan at the CDR3 end, a read error is likely. V and J are TRBV28 and TRBJ2-1, with a weak D call TRBD1 (5 bases). Germline V gives CDR1 MDHEN, CDR2 SYDVKM. The CDR3 totals 19 residues. The CDR3 loop is CASSLFWGRPIDSYNEQFL. The CDR3 nucleotides read TGTGCTAGCAGTTTATTTTGGGGCAGGCCTATCGACTCCTACAATGAGCAGTTCCTC.

Remarks on this clonotype: A much larger clone lies one base from this, so it may be a read error. CDR3 DNA: TGTGCCAGCATGCTAGCGGGAGGTGTGGACGAGCAGTACTTC. Its protein is CASMLAGGVDEQYF. The chain recombines TRBV2 with TRBJ2-7, with 11 bases aligning to TRBD2. Germline V gene data show CDR1 as SNHLY and CDR2 as FYNNEI. The V segment lost 7 bases and the J segment 5 bases; nucleotides outside the gene matches: 7. This CDR3 is built from 14 residues. Combining the CDR3 with reference TRBV2 and TRBJ2-7 gives the whole variable domain EPEVTQTPSHQVTQMGQEVILRCVPISNHLYFYWYRQILGQKVEFLVSFYNNEISEKSEIFDDQFSVERPDGSNFTLKIRSTKLEDSAMYFCASMLAGGVDEQYFGPGTRLTVT.

Ten or more counts support this clonotype. The chain links TRBV4-1 to TRBJ2-2; 10 nucleotides agree with TRBD2. Germline trimming cut 4 bases from V and 6 bases from J; bases unmatched to any gene: 5. This CDR3 has 15 amino acids. Germline CDR1 and CDR2: MGHRA and YSYEKL. This CDR3 reads CASSPGLAVAGELFF. CDR3 bases: TGCGCCAGCAGCCCCGGACTAGCGGTGGCCGGGGAGCTGTTTTTT.

In its sample, this clonotype was seen many times. The chain employs TRBV27 and TRBJ1-5, with 11 bases aligning to TRBD1. Germline CDR1 and CDR2: MNHEY and SMNVEV (reference sequence). Unmatched junction bases numbered 6, after V lost 4 bases and J lost 4 bases. The CDR3 contains 16 residues. The CDR3 DNA reads TGTGCCAGCAGTTCCGGGACAGGGGGAAGGAATCAGCCCCAGCATTTT. The encoded protein is CASSSGTGGRNQPQHF.

This clonotype was detected a few times. The CDR3 DNA reads TGTGCCAGCAGTTACATGGCGCGGGAGCCTACCGACGAGCAGTACTTC. Protein product: CASSYMAREPTDEQYF. The gene calls are TRBV6-2 or TRBV6-3 and TRBJ2-7; TRBD2 matches 7 bases. The CDR3 has 16 amino acids. From germline, CDR1 is MNHEY and CDR2 SVGEGT. V was clipped by 2 bases and J by 5 bases; unmatched bases: 12.

The chain employs TRBV12-3 or TRBV12-4 and TRBJ2-1; 14 nucleotides match TRBD2. With 5 bases clipped from V and 2 bases from J, the junction kept 5 bases outside the gene matches. The CDR3 has 17 amino acids. The CDR3 region has the DNA TGTGCCAGCAGTCAAGGGACTAGCGGGAGCCCCTACAATGAGCAGTTCTTC. Encoded protein: CASSQGTSGSPYNEQFF.

This clonotype occurred a few times. This rearrangement joins TRBV5-6 to TRBJ1-1; D unclear. CDR1 SGHDT and CDR2 YYEEEE come from the germline V gene. The CDR3 sequence is 13 residues long. Trimming took off 4 bases at V and 2 bases at J, with 9 bases between the two ends. This CDR3 is CASSRPANTEAFF. CDR3 bases: TGTGCCAGCAGCCGTCCGGCAAACACTGAAGCTTTCTTT.

This clonotype occurred a few times. The rearrangement joins TRBV3-1 to TRBJ2-3; TRBD2 is a possible D gene (6 bases). This CDR3 has 15 amino acids. Per germline, CDR1 LGHDT and CDR2 YNNKEL (reference sequence). V gave up 3 bases and J gave up 1 base, with 11 bases separating them. The CDR3: CASSQRASGTDTQYF. CDR3 DNA sequence: TGTGCCAGCAGCCAGAGGGCTAGCGGCACAGATACGCAGTATTTT.

This clonotype was recorded at least ten times. The chain employs TRBV6-2 or TRBV6-3 and TRBJ1-5, with D perhaps TRBD1 (5 bases). Germline CDR1 and CDR2: MNHEY and SVGEGT. The V end was cut by 2 bases, the J end by 13 bases, with 15 bases between. This CDR3 is built from 13 residues. The CDR3 nucleotides are TGTGCCAGCAGTTACGCCGGGACCGCCGTGCAGCATTTT. Its translation: CASSYAGTAVQHF.

A note on this clonotype: A much larger clone is a single base away; this may be a read error. The chain is built from TRBV12-3 or TRBV12-4 and TRBJ1-1; maybe TRBD1 (5 bases). The CDR3 is 13 amino acids. The CDR3 here is CASVGTVGTGAFF. The DNA for the CDR3 is TGTGCCAGCGTGGGTACGGTGGGGACTGGAGCTTTCTTT.

This clonotype turned up a few times. The chain recombines TRBV10-3 with TRBJ1-5; D may be TRBD1 (6 bases). V dropped 10 bases and J dropped 2 bases, with 15 bases sitting between them. Germline V gives CDR1 ENHRY, CDR2 SYGVKD. The CDR3 runs to 14 residues. CDR3 bases: TGTGCCACCACGACAGGCGTGGGCAATCAGCCCCAGCATTTT. Amino acids: CATTTGVGNQPQHF.

To note about this clonotype: Because it lacks the conserved phenylalanine or tryptophan at the end, this CDR3 is likely a read error. The chain is built from TRBV18 and TRBJ1-4; possible D gene TRBD1, 6 bases. The CDR3 spans 16 residues. Germline lookup yields CDR1 KGHSH and CDR2 LQKENI. The CDR3 region is CTSSPLEGGTNEKLFL. CDR3 DNA: TGTACCAGCTCACCCCTCGAAGGGGGAACTAATGAAAAACTGTTTCTT.

This clonotype was recorded many times. J is TRBJ2-7 and V is TRBV6-2 or TRBV6-3, with D possibly being TRBD2 (7 bases). CDR1 is MNHEY and CDR2 is SVGEGT in the germline V gene. The CDR3 has 13 residues. The V gene lost 8 bases and the J gene lost 5 bases, with 16 bases spanning the gap. CDR3 coding DNA: TGTGCCAGCCAAGGGGGGGAGTCCAACGAGCAGTACTTC. Its translation: CASQGGESNEQYF.

The table lists this clonotype with a few counts. The rearrangement uses TRBV20-1 and TRBJ1-1, with TRBD1 matching over 7 bases. The CDR3 has 13 residues. CDR1 and CDR2 (germline): DFQATT, SNEGSKA (reference sequence). V trimming: 5 bases; J trimming: 2 bases; junction bases outside the gene matches: 5. In DNA form, the CDR3 reads TGCAGTGCTCTCCGGGACAGTAACACTGAAGCTTTCTTT. It encodes CSALRDSNTEAFF.

This clonotype was found many times. The chain recombines TRBV20-1 with TRBJ2-2; TRBD1 aligns across 11 bases. The V segment lost 7 bases and the J segment 5 bases; nucleotides outside the gene matches: 9. Germline assignment: CDR1 DFQATT and CDR2 SNEGSKA (reference sequence). CDR3 length: 15 residues. CDR3 amino acids: CSVLGQGASTGELFF. In DNA form, the CDR3 reads TGCAGTGTCCTCGGACAGGGGGCAAGTACCGGGGAGCTGTTTTTT.

This clonotype came up many times. This chain joins TRBV4-3 and TRBJ2-3, with D tentatively TRBD2 (5 bases). The CDR3 runs to 17 residues. CDR1 and CDR2 from the germline V gene are LGHNA and YSLEER. The V and J ends lost 0 bases and 5 bases respectively, with 18 bases between them. The CDR3 reads CASSQDPSGGRRDTQYF. CDR3 bases: TGCGCCAGCAGCCAAGATCCATCTGGTGGGAGAAGAGATACGCAGTATTTT.

This chain connects TRBV5-6 to TRBJ2-3; a possible D gene is TRBD1 (6 bases). Germline V lookup: CDR1 SGHDT, CDR2 YYEEEE. The CDR3 is made up of 15 amino acids. V was cut by 0 bases and J by 6 bases, with 14 bases left in between. DNA for the CDR3: TGTGCCAGCAGCTTGGCCCCTCCGAGGGGGGATACGCAGTATTTT. As protein: CASSLAPPRGDTQYF.

This clonotype was detected many times. V and J are TRBV5-1 and TRBJ2-1; 7 nucleotides agree with TRBD1. Per the germline V gene, CDR1 is SGHRS and CDR2 is YFSETQ. The CDR3 spans 16 residues. Germline trimming cut 4 bases from V and 4 bases from J; bases unmatched to any gene: 11. The CDR3, as DNA: TGCGCCAGCAGCCGACCCCGGGACAGATTTTACAATGAGCAGTTCTTC. This encodes CASSRPRDRFYNEQFF.

This clonotype is classed as medium-sized. V usage is TRBV6-6 and J usage is TRBJ2-1, with unresolved D. With 8 bases removed from V and 9 bases from J, the gap between germline ends came to 17 bases. Germline V lookup: CDR1 MNHNY, CDR2 SVGAGI (reference sequence). There are 13 residues in the CDR3. The CDR3 DNA sequence: TGTGCCAGCGGCCCGGGTCCCGTGACTGAGCAGTTCTTC. Its translation is CASGPGPVTEQFF.

At least ten counts were recorded for this clonotype. The rearrangement links TRBV20-1 to TRBJ1-5; no clear D gene. V was trimmed by 4 bases and J by 4 bases, leaving 8 bases between them. Germline lookup yields CDR1 DFQATT and CDR2 SNEGSKA (reference sequence). The CDR3 has 12 amino acids. Here the CDR3 DNA reads TGCAGTGCTACCTCCTATAATCAGCCCCAGCATTTT. This encodes CSATSYNQPQHF.

The chain recombines TRBV7-9 with TRBJ2-5; either TRBD1 or TRBD2 may supply D (5 bases each). Germline-derived CDR1 and CDR2 are SEHNR and FQNEAQ (reference sequence). Trimming shortened V by 4 bases and J by 7 bases, and 16 bases separated the two germline ends. The CDR3 totals 14 residues. CDR3 amino acids: CASSYGTAEGTQYF. The CDR3 region has the DNA TGTGCCAGCAGCTACGGGACGGCAGAAGGGACCCAGTACTTC. The variable domain in full, with the rest retrieved from reference TRBV7-9 and TRBJ2-5, is DTGVSQNPRHKITKRGQNVTFRCDPISEHNRLYWYRQTLGQGPEFLTYFQNEAQLEKSRLLSDRFSAERPKGSFSTLEIQRTEQGDSAMYLCASSYGTAEGTQYFGPGTRLLVL.

This clonotype was observed a few times. The chain has TRBV2 and TRBJ1-1, with 8 bases matching TRBD1. V gave up 4 bases and J gave up 4 bases; unmatched junction bases: 5. Germline CDR1 reads SNHLY; CDR2 reads FYNNEI. The CDR3 runs to 14 residues. In DNA, the CDR3 is TGTGCCAGCAGTGCCCAGGGGGCGGGCACTGAAGCTTTCTTT. Translated: CASSAQGAGTEAFF.